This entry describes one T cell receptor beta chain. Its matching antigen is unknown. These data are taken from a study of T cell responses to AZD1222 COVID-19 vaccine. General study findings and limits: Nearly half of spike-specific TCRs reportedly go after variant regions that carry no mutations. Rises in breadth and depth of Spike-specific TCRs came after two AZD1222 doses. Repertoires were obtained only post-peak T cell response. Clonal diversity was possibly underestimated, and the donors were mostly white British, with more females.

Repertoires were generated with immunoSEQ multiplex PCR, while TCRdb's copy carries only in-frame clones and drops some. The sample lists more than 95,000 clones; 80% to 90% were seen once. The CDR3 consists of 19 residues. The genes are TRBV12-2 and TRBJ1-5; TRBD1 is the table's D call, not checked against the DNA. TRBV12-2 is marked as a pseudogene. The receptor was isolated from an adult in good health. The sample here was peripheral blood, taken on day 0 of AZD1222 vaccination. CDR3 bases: TGTGCAAGTCGCTTATTGGGCAGGGGGCCTCGGGATAGCAATCAGCCCCAGCATTTT. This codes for CASRLLGRGPRDSNQPQHF.